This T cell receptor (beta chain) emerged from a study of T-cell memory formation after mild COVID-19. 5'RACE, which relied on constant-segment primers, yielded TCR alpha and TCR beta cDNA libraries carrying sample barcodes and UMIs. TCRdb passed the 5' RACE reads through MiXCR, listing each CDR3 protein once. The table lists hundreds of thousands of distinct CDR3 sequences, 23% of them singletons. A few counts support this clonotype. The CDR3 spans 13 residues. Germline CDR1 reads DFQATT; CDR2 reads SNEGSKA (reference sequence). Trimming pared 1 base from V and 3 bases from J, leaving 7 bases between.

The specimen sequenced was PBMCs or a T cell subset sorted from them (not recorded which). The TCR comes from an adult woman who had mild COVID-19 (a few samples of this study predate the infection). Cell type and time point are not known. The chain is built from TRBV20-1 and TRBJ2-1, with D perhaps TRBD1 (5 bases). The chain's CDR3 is CSARVTDYNEQFF. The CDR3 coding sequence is TGCAGTGCTAGAGTGACAGACTACAATGAGCAGTTCTTC.